The TCR beta chain under discussion was sequenced for a study of regulatory T cells in long-lasting Graves disease. The junction had 5 bases not matched to a gene; V was cut back by 5 bases and J by 6 bases. CDR3 length: 14 amino acids. The germline V gene has CDR1 SEHNR and CDR2 FQNEAQ (reference sequence). This clonotype was recorded many times. As to time point: newly diagnosed GD, antithyroid drugs for less than 3 months. PBMC RNA served as the TCR library source. Arm-PCR of CDR3 regions and iRepertoire HTBI primers were the basis on which TCR beta libraries were built. A single record per CDR3 protein comes from TCRdb applying MiXCR to the multiplex PCR reads. The table shows 200,000 to 250,000 distinct CDR3 sequences, with around 17% occurring only once.

The genes are TRBV7-9 and TRBJ2-7, with 12 nucleotides matching TRBD2. Sequencing used peripheral blood mononuclear cells (PBMCs), obtained at new diagnosis, from a patient treated with antithyroid drugs. The receptor was derived from a female donor with Graves disease. CDR3 amino acids: CASSPGTSGFEQYF. For the CDR3, the DNA is TGTGCCAGCAGCCCAGGGACTAGCGGGTTCGAGCAGTACTTC.